These T cell receptor beta chains were read from a single sample in a study of patients and donors after allogeneic stem cell transplantation. TCRdb reprocessed the RT-PCR reads with MiXCR, giving one entry per CDR3 protein. This sample has some 880,000 distinct CDR3 sequences; about a sixth occur once, and the top ten carry around 6%. The sequenced sample was blood, either unsorted or a sorted T cell fraction (not recorded which). The receptors originated from a human donor who was either an allogeneic HSCT recipient or a stem cell or donor lymphocyte infusion donor (not recorded which). It is not recorded whose cells these are; they may come from a transplant donor. Both conserved end residues are part of each CDR3. The order of the fields is clone size, V gene, J gene, CDR3 protein. Rows give clone size only sometimes, using once, few, many, or a class for an expanded clone.

>NA|TRBV7-6|TRBJ2-2
CASSPYTGGAAGELFF
>NA|TRBV24-1|TRBJ2-7
CATSDPGQGTPEGGEQYF
>few|TRBV4-3|TRBJ1-1
CASSPEVSTEAFF
>NA|TRBV13|TRBJ2-7
CASSLGSARGPPYEQYF
>NA|TRBV29-1|TRBJ1-5
CSATTGGANSNQPQHF
>few|TRBV4-3|TRBJ1-1
CASSQVGTGLRSEAFF
>few|TRBV30|TRBJ1-2
CAWSYRTWVNGYTF
>many|TRBV12-3/TRBV12-4|TRBJ1-1
CASRRGGDLNTEAFF
>NA|TRBV7-2|TRBJ2-7
CASSEDISYEQYF
>few|TRBV2|TRBJ1-2
CASSDNRSRGYTF
>NA|TRBV14|TRBJ2-5
CASSQEGGVWETQYF
>few|TRBV6-2/TRBV6-3|TRBJ1-5
CASSRTGGLQPQHF
>few|TRBV5-1|TRBJ2-7
CASSLGTSDPEQYF
>few|TRBV5-1|TRBJ2-2
CASSDSLGAGELFF
>NA|TRBV29-1|TRBJ2-7
CSVRGGMGSYEQYF
>NA|TRBV3-1|TRBJ1-6
CASSQGTGGASPLHF
>few|TRBV29-1|TRBJ2-7
CSVVGLAGSHVSYEQYF
>NA|TRBV5-6|TRBJ1-5
CASSLVRVRSNQPQHF
>NA|TRBV5-1|TRBJ1-2
CASSYGQGGTNGYTF
>NA|TRBV10-3|TRBJ2-1
CAISEQGNNEQFF
>NA|TRBV24-1|TRBJ2-3
CATSDPGRGTDTQYF
>few|TRBV6-5|TRBJ1-1
CASSYRKQGLWTEAFF
>NA|TRBV20-1|TRBJ2-5
CSASPSRGSETQYF
>few|TRBV5-1|TRBJ2-1
CASTSDSSYNEQFF
>many|TRBV12-3/TRBV12-4|TRBJ1-2
CASLQGTGAPRDYGYTF
>many|TRBV6-1|TRBJ1-1
CASSGGGTEAFF
>few|TRBV7-3|TRBJ2-3
CASSLGLAGEYSTDTQYF
>few|TRBV11-1|TRBJ2-2
CASTDPGAARLNTGELFF
>few|TRBV20-1|TRBJ1-4
CSARDRGRREKLFF